A single sample gave rise to the 32 T cell receptor beta chains below, sequenced in a study of shared clonotypes between healthy human individuals (dated by TCRdb to 2018 to 2021). CD8 naive samples were obtained by positive selection for CCR7 among CD45RO-negative cells, yielding a CD45RA+CCR7+ population from which TemRA cells were excluded. Libraries came from the immunoSEQ multiplex PCR assay. TCRdb obtained this table from immuneACCESS and retained in-frame rearrangements with V and J assigned. These tables miss some clones; where compared with another copy, unresolved V genes account for less than half of the shortfall, and the remainder is unexplained. The sample profile shows roughly 2,000,000 clones; 90% to 95% of them were found once. The ten top clones hold over 1.5% of the sample. Sequences were obtained from naive CD8+ T cells from PBMCs. Sample cell subset or site, as interpreted from the label and publication: CD45RA+CCR7+. All receptors derive from a man in his late teens or twenties in good health. Some clones in this sample may be carry-over from other donors' samples.

The chain recombines TRBV29-1 with TRBJ2-3; unclear D gene. The CDR3 loop spans 14 amino acids. V was shortened by 0 bases and J by 7 bases, with 14 bases between the two germline ends. Germline CDR1 reads SQVTM; CDR2 reads ANQGSEA. CDR3 DNA: TGCAGCGTTGAAGATGGGCAGGACCGCAATACGCAGTATTTT. It codes for CSVEDGQDRNTQYF.

This clone appeared a single time. The junction and the germline gene differ at one end; a read error may be behind it. The V call is TRBV10-3, the J call TRBJ1-1; the D gene is possibly TRBD1 (6 bases). In germline, CDR1 is ENHRY, CDR2 SYGVKD. CDR3 length: 12 residues. The chain's CDR3 is CASSTSGEAAFF. In nucleotides, the CDR3 is TGTGCCAGCAGTACATCAGGGGAGGCAGCTTTCTTT.

This rearrangement joins TRBV10-3 to TRBJ2-7; D is ambiguous. There are 13 residues in the CDR3. Germline values: CDR1 ENHRY, CDR2 SYGVKD. Between the trimmed V and J ends, which lost 7 bases and 3 bases, there was a span of 13 bases. DNA for the CDR3: TGTGCCATCAAAACTCCTGGGGACTACGAGCAGTACTTC. Its protein is CAIKTPGDYEQYF.

The chain employs TRBV25-1 and TRBJ2-7; D perhaps matches TRBD2 (6 bases). The CDR3 loop spans 14 amino acids. Germline assignment: CDR1 MGHDK and CDR2 SYGVNS. Trimming took off 2 bases at V and 5 bases at J, with 13 bases between the two ends. For the CDR3, the DNA is TGTGCCAGCAGTGAAGTCGGGACTCCTCACGAGCAGTACTTC. Its protein product is CASSEVGTPHEQYF.

This clone has just one count. The chain joins TRBV5-1 to TRBJ2-1; D possibly corresponds to TRBD2 (6 bases). V lost 5 bases to trimming and J lost 6 bases, with 18 bases between them. The CDR3 is 15 residues long. Looked up from germline, CDR1 is SGHRS and CDR2 is YFSETQ. CDR3 protein: CASSLWYGGTNEQFF. The CDR3 nucleotides are TGCGCCAGCAGTTTGTGGTACGGCGGGACCAATGAGCAGTTCTTC.

The chain joins TRBV2 to TRBJ2-2; a weak D match, TRBD1 (5 bases). The CDR3 has 16 amino acids. CDR1 and CDR2 (germline): SNHLY, FYNNEI. Trimming removed 3 bases from V and 3 bases from J, with 14 bases in between. The CDR3 here is CASSEDVRAHTGELFF. DNA of the CDR3: TGTGCCAGCAGTGAGGATGTCAGGGCCCACACCGGGGAGCTGTTTTTT.

In its sample, this clone was seen once. The chain combines TRBV4-1 with TRBJ1-2; 8 bases align to TRBD1. The junction had 8 bases not matched to a gene; V was cut back by 0 bases and J by 8 bases. The CDR3 loop spans 15 amino acids. Germline values: CDR1 MGHRA, CDR2 YSYEKL. DNA of the CDR3: TGCGCCAGCAGCCAAGAAGCCAGGGGGCTCGGGGGCTACACCTTC. Its protein is CASSQEARGLGGYTF.

The chain recombines TRBV7-9 with TRBJ2-3; 10 positions match TRBD2. Trimming at V came to 5 bases and at J to 5 bases, leaving 10 bases not matched to a gene. The CDR3 covers 16 residues. Germline CDR1 SEHNR, CDR2 FQNEAQ (reference sequence). DNA for the CDR3: TGTGCCAGCAGCAGCCGGACTAGCGGAAGTGGAGATACGCAGTATTTT. Translating gives CASSSRTSGSGDTQYF. Full variable domain (remainder filled in from reference TRBV7-9 and TRBJ2-3): DTGVSQNPRHKITKRGQNVTFRCDPISEHNRLYWYRQTLGQGPEFLTYFQNEAQLEKSRLLSDRFSAERPKGSFSTLEIQRTEQGDSAMYLCASSSRTSGSGDTQYFGPGTRLTVL.

This chain connects TRBV4-2 to TRBJ2-5; D remains ambiguous. The germline CDR1 and CDR2 sequences are LGHNA and YNFKEQ. CDR3 length: 11 amino acids. The V gene lost 2 bases and the J gene lost 4 bases, with 2 bases spanning the gap. CDR3 nucleotide sequence: TGTGCCAGCAGCCAATCAGAGACCCAGTACTTC. The encoded protein is CASSQSETQYF.

The chain has TRBV28 and TRBJ1-1; D call uncertain. The germline V gene encodes CDR1 MDHEN and CDR2 SYDVKM. The V and J ends lost 3 bases and 8 bases respectively, with 10 bases between them. This CDR3 is built from 12 residues. Here the CDR3 reads CASSFEVQEAFF. The CDR3 nucleotides read TGTGCCAGCAGTTTTGAGGTACAAGAAGCTTTCTTT.

This chain connects TRBV19 to TRBJ2-3; 12 nucleotides agree with TRBD2. Trimming removed 10 bases from V and 5 bases from J; junction bases left unmatched: 7. The CDR3 is 14 residues long. Germline assignment: CDR1 LNHDA and CDR2 SQIVND (reference sequence). The chain's CDR3 is CATQLAGGRDTQYF. DNA of the CDR3: TGTGCCACCCAACTAGCGGGAGGTAGAGATACGCAGTATTTT.

Note on this clone: Other DNA sequences in the same sample also yield this CDR3. The rearrangement uses TRBV15 and TRBJ2-7; the D gene is possibly TRBD1 (6 bases). Trimming cost V 1 base and J 3 bases, with 10 bases left between them. Germline V gene data show CDR1 as LNHNV and CDR2 as YYDKDF (reference sequence). The CDR3 consists of 14 residues. CDR3 sequence: CATSRGTGSYEQYF. The CDR3 DNA is TGTGCCACCAGCAGAGGCACAGGGAGCTACGAGCAGTACTTC.

The rearrangement uses TRBV27 and TRBJ1-1; D might be TRBD1 (5 bases). V lost 1 base and J 4 bases, leaving 19 bases between the germline ends. The CDR3 spans 17 residues. The germline gives CDR1 MNHEY, CDR2 SMNVEV (reference sequence). The CDR3 DNA sequence: TGTGCCAGCAGTTTATTCTCGGGATTCAGGGTAACCACTGAAGCTTTCTTT. This translates into CASSLFSGFRVTTEAFF.

The rearrangement links TRBV4-3 to TRBJ2-3; 9 bases fit TRBD1. Unmatched junction bases numbered 6, after V lost 2 bases and J lost 6 bases. The CDR3 sequence is 15 residues long. Per germline, CDR1 LGHNA and CDR2 YSLEER. CDR3 region: CASSQTDRGRDTQYF. The CDR3 nucleotides are TGCGCCAGCAGCCAAACGGACAGGGGAAGGGATACGCAGTATTTT.

The J gene is TRBJ2-7, the V gene TRBV27; TRBD2 agrees at 8 bases. Trimming cost V 5 bases and J 2 bases; bases outside gene matches: 5. CDR1 MNHEY and CDR2 SMNVEV come from the germline V gene (reference sequence). The length of the CDR3 is 14 residues. CDR3: CASSGGSGTYEQYF. CDR3 in DNA: TGTGCCAGCAGTGGAGGTAGCGGGACCTACGAGCAGTACTTC.

The V and J genes are TRBV2 and TRBJ1-1; 10 positions agree with TRBD1. Germline CDR1 is SNHLY and CDR2 is FYNNEI. V shed 5 bases, J shed 1 base, and the junction held 10 bases outside the gene matches. CDR3 length: 17 amino acids. CDR3: CASSSDRDRGWNTEAFF. The CDR3 region has the DNA TGTGCCAGCAGTTCTGACCGGGACAGGGGATGGAACACTGAAGCTTTCTTT.

This CDR3 is CASGSGGAQYF. CDR3 DNA: TGTGCCAGCGGATCGGGCGGAGCCCAGTACTTC. This chain links TRBV11-2 with TRBJ2-5; D unresolved. The germline V and J ends were trimmed by 8 bases and 9 bases, with 13 bases remaining between them. CDR1 and CDR2 (germline): SGHAT, FQNNGV. CDR3 length: 11 residues.

The gene calls are TRBV7-6 and TRBJ2-7; weak D call: TRBD2 (7 bases). Trimming removed 1 base at V and 4 bases at J, with 17 bases between. Germline CDR1 reads SGHVS; CDR2 reads FNYEAQ. There are 16 residues in the CDR3. The CDR3 DNA reads TGTGCCAGCAGCTTAGGGGCTGGCGGGGGCCGGTACGAGCAGTACTTC. This sequence encodes CASSLGAGGGRYEQYF.

Notes on this clone: The same CDR3 is also encoded by other DNA sequences in this sample. The gene calls are TRBV9 and TRBJ2-5, with 7 bases that match TRBD2. The CDR3 is 15 amino acids. V dropped 2 bases and J dropped 4; count of bases not matched to a gene: 8. CDR1 is SGDLS, CDR2 YYNGEE, per germline. CDR3 DNA: TGTGCCAGCAGCGTTGGCGGGAGTGGGGGAGAGACCCAGTACTTC. Translation gives CASSVGGSGGETQYF.

CDR3 sequence: CASSLSSGGIQETQYF. In DNA form, the CDR3 reads TGTGCCAGCAGCTTATCGTCAGGGGGGATCCAAGAGACCCAGTACTTC. V is TRBV7-6 and J is TRBJ2-5, with TRBD1 as a possible D gene (7 bases). V was trimmed by 2 bases and J by 1 base, leaving 14 bases between them. This CDR3 is 16 amino acids long. From germline, CDR1 is SGHVS and CDR2 FNYEAQ.

This sequence joins TRBV7-8 and TRBJ1-5; no definite D call. The CDR3 runs 16 residues. V lost 5 bases and J lost 0, with 14 bases in between. CDR1 and CDR2 (germline): SGHVS, FQNEAQ. CDR3 sequence reads: CASSPHPAVSNQPQHF. DNA of the CDR3: TGTGCCAGCAGCCCCCATCCGGCAGTTAGCAATCAGCCCCAGCATTTT.

The genes are TRBV11-2 and TRBJ1-2; D uncertain. The CDR3 is 15 amino acids. With 0 bases removed from V and 2 bases from J, the gap between germline ends came to 10 bases. Germline V gives CDR1 SGHAT, CDR2 FQNNGV. CDR3 nucleotide sequence: TGTGCCAGCAGCTTAGAGTACGGACTAAACTATGGCTACACCTTC. Its protein product is CASSLEYGLNYGYTF.

The chain links TRBV27 to TRBJ2-7; 11 bases line up with TRBD2. V was pared by 8 bases and J by 6 bases, with 18 bases of the junction left unmatched. Germline V gene lookup returns CDR1 MNHEY and CDR2 SMNVEV (reference sequence). CDR3 size: 17 residues. Written as DNA, the CDR3 is TGTGCCAGCCTCCCCATGGGACTAGCGGATGGGGTCTCCGAGCAGTACTTC. This encodes CASLPMGLADGVSEQYF.

The J gene is TRBJ1-1, the V gene TRBV19; 8 bases align to TRBD1. CDR1 LNHDA and CDR2 SQIVND come from the germline V gene (reference sequence). The V gene end was trimmed by 10 bases and the J gene end by 3 bases; junction bases not matched to a gene: 13. The CDR3 has 15 residues. The CDR3 DNA reads as TGTGCCACCACACCAGGGGGCGCCGTGGACACTGAAGCTTTCTTT. Its translation is CATTPGGAVDTEAFF. The complete variable domain, with remaining parts taken from reference TRBV19 and TRBJ1-1, reads DGGITQSPKYLFRKEGQNVTLSCEQNLNHDAMYWYRQDPGQGLRLIYYSQIVNDFQKGDIAEGYSVSREKKESFPLTVTSAQKNPTAFYLCATTPGGAVDTEAFFGQGTRLTVV.

The V call is TRBV30, the J call TRBJ1-2; a weak D match, TRBD1 (5 bases). The CDR3 consists of 13 residues. Germline V gene lookup returns CDR1 GTSNPN and CDR2 SVGIG (reference sequence). Trimming cost V 4 bases and J 0 bases, with 9 bases left between them. This chain's CDR3 is CAWNRQTNYGYTF. DNA of the CDR3: TGTGCCTGGAACAGGCAAACTAACTATGGCTACACCTTC.

V is TRBV28 and J is TRBJ2-5, with unresolved D. Germline assignment: CDR1 MDHEN and CDR2 SYDVKM. This CDR3 comprises 15 residues. The V end was cut by 3 bases, the J end by 0 bases, with 11 bases between. The CDR3, as DNA: TGTGCCAGCAGTTTCTTTGGGCGGAACCAAGAGACCCAGTACTTC. Protein product: CASSFFGRNQETQYF.

This clone occurred once. The rearrangement joins TRBV5-1 to TRBJ2-7, with 8 bases matching TRBD1. Germline V gives CDR1 SGHRS, CDR2 YFSETQ. With 4 bases clipped from V and 0 bases from J, the junction kept 9 bases outside the gene matches. This CDR3 is 16 amino acids long. The CDR3 DNA is TGCGCCAGCAGCCCCTCGGACAGGGCTAGCTCCTACGAGCAGTACTTC. Amino acid sequence: CASSPSDRASSYEQYF. Based on the CDR3 plus reference TRBV5-1 and TRBJ2-7, the full variable domain is KAGVTQTPRYLIKTRGQQVTLSCSPISGHRSVSWYQQTPGQGLQFLFEYFSETQRNKGNFPGRFSGRQFSNSRSEMNVSTLELGDSALYLCASSPSDRASSYEQYFGPGTRLTVT.

The chain is built from TRBV4-3 and TRBJ1-6; TRBD1 matches at 9 bases. This CDR3 region has 16 residues. Per germline, CDR1 LGHNA and CDR2 YSLEER. V gave up 1 base and J gave up 8 bases; unmatched junction bases: 6. In nucleotides, the CDR3 is TGCGCCAGCAGCCAAGTCCCGGGACAGGGTGATTCACCCCTCCACTTT. Protein: CASSQVPGQGDSPLHF.

The V gene is TRBV27, the J gene TRBJ2-7; a weak D match, TRBD1 (5 bases). CDR1 MNHEY and CDR2 SMNVEV come from the germline V gene (reference sequence). Trimming pared 2 bases from V and 3 bases from J, leaving 14 bases between. The CDR3 has 15 residues. CDR3 DNA: TGTGCCAGCAGTTTACTCCCCGACAGAATCTACGAGCAGTACTTC. Protein: CASSLLPDRIYEQYF.

The rearrangement links TRBV6-1 to TRBJ1-5, with D possibly TRBD1 on 6 matching bases. Per germline, CDR1 MNHNS and CDR2 SASEGT. This CDR3 contains 18 residues. With 3 bases removed from V and 0 bases from J, the gap between germline ends came to 18 bases. The CDR3 DNA reads TGTGCCAGCAGTGAGTGGGCACAGGGCCCGTATAGCAATCAGCCCCAGCATTTT. This sequence encodes CASSEWAQGPYSNQPQHF.

The chain combines TRBV2 with TRBJ2-1, with D perhaps being TRBD1 or TRBD2 (6 bases each). V gave up 7 bases and J gave up 5 bases, with 18 bases separating them. This CDR3 region has 15 residues. Germline V lookup: CDR1 SNHLY, CDR2 FYNNEI. The CDR3 sequence: CASTRGQGTNNEQFF. CDR3 coding DNA: TGTGCCAGCACCCGGGGGCAGGGGACGAACAATGAGCAGTTCTTC. Drawing the rest from reference TRBV2 and TRBJ2-1, the complete variable domain is EPEVTQTPSHQVTQMGQEVILRCVPISNHLYFYWYRQILGQKVEFLVSFYNNEISEKSEIFDDQFSVERPDGSNFTLKIRSTKLEDSAMYFCASTRGQGTNNEQFFGPGTRLTVL.

The chain links TRBV7-9 to TRBJ2-7, with D uncertain. CDR3 length: 15 residues. Germline V gene sequence: CDR1 SEHNR, CDR2 FQNEAQ (reference sequence). Deletions cut 3 bases from V and 3 bases from J, with 15 bases between. The CDR3 spells CASSFSWATNYEQYF. The CDR3 DNA is TGTGCCAGCAGCTTTTCGTGGGCGACGAACTACGAGCAGTACTTC.